This T cell receptor beta chain was captured in a study of cytotoxic CD8 clonotypes in ibrutinib-treated CLL. Study outcomes and limitations: Few clonotypes were public, and these shrank or held steady under treatment. An increase in clonality occurred at ibrutinib response, followed by a return toward baseline at progression.

Roughly 1.8 micrograms of genomic DNA from cryopreserved PBMCs went into TCR beta libraries. Concerning this clone: The antigen is not known.

Clones were sequenced by immunoSEQ multiplex PCR, and TCRdb holds only the in-frame ones, with some missing. Of about 140,000 clones detected, around 90% appear once; the ten largest clones hold approximately 11%. V lost 3 bases, J lost 7 bases, and 13 bases lay in between. Germline CDR1 reads MNHEY; CDR2 reads SMNVEV (reference sequence). The CDR3 length is 14 residues. The sample here was PBMCs, taken after 12 months of ibrutinib treatment. V and J are TRBV27 and TRBJ2-1, with D unresolved. This TCR was recovered from a human donor with chronic lymphocytic leukemia. This chain's CDR3 is CASSLGYLGNEQFF. The CDR3, as DNA: TGTGCCAGCAGTTTGGGCTACCTTGGGAATGAGCAGTTCTTC.